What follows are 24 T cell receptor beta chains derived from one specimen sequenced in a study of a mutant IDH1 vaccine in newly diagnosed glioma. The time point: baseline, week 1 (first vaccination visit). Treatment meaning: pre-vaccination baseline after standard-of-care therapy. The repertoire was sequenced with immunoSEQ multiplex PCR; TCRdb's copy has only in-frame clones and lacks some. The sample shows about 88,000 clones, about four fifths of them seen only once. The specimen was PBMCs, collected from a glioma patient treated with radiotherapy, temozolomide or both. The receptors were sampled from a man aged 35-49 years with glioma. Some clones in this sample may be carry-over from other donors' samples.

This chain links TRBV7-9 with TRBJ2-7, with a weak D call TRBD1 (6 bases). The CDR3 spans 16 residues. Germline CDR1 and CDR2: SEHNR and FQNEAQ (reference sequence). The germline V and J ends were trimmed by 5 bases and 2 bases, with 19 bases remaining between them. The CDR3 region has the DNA TGTGCCAGCAGCCCACCGAGGACAGTTGACCCCTACGAGCAGTACTTC. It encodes CASSPPRTVDPYEQYF.

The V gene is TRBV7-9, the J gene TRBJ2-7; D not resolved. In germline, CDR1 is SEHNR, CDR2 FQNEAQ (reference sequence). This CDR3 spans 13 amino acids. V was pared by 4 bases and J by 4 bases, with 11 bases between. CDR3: CASSSKTYYEQYF. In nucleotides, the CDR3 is TGTGCCAGCAGCTCCAAGACATATTACGAGCAGTACTTC. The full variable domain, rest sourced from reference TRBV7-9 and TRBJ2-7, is DTGVSQNPRHKITKRGQNVTFRCDPISEHNRLYWYRQTLGQGPEFLTYFQNEAQLEKSRLLSDRFSAERPKGSFSTLEIQRTEQGDSAMYLCASSSKTYYEQYFGPGTRLTVT.

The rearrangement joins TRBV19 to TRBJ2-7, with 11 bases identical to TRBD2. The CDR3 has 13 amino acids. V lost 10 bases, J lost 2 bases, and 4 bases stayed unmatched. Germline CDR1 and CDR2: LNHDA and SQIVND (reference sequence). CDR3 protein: CATGTSGPYEQYF. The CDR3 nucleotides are TGTGCCACTGGGACTAGCGGACCCTACGAGCAGTACTTC.

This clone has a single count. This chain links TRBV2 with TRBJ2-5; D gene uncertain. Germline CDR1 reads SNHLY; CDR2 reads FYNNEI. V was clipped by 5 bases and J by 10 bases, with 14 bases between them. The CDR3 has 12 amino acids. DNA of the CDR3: TGTGCCAGCAGTCCAAGGGCTCTCCTCCAGTACTTC. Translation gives CASSPRALLQYF.

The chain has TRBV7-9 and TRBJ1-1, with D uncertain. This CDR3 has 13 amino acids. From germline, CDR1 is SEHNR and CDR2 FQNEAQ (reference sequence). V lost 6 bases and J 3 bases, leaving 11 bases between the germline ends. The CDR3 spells CASSPLSHTEAFF. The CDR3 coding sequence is TGTGCCAGCAGTCCCCTTAGCCACACTGAAGCTTTCTTT. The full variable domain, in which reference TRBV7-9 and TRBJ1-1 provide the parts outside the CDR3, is DTGVSQNPRHKITKRGQNVTFRCDPISEHNRLYWYRQTLGQGPEFLTYFQNEAQLEKSRLLSDRFSAERPKGSFSTLEIQRTEQGDSAMYLCASSPLSHTEAFFGQGTRLTVV.

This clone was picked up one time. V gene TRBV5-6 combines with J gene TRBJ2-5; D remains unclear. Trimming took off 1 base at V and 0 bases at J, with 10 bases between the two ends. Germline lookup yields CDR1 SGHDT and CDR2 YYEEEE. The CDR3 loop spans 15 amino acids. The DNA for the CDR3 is TGTGCCAGCAGCTTGAGGGCTTGGAACCAAGAGACCCAGTACTTC. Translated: CASSLRAWNQETQYF.

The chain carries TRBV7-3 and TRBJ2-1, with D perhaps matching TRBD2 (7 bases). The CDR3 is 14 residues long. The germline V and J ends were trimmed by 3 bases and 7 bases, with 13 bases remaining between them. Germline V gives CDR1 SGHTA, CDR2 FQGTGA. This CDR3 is CASSFGGGGNEQFF. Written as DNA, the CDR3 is TGTGCCAGCAGCTTCGGCGGGGGCGGTAATGAGCAGTTCTTC.

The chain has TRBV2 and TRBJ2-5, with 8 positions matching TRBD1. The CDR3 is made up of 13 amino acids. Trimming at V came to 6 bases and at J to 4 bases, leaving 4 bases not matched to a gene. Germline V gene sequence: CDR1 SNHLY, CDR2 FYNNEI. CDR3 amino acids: CASRDREVETQYF. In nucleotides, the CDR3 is TGTGCCAGCAGGGACAGGGAGGTAGAGACCCAGTACTTC.

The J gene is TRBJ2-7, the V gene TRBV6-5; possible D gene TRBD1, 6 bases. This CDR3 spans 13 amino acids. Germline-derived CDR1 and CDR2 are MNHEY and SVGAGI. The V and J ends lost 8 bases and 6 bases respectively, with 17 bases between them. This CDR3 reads CASGNRESVEQYF. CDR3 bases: TGTGCCAGCGGCAACAGGGAATCCGTCGAGCAGTACTTC.

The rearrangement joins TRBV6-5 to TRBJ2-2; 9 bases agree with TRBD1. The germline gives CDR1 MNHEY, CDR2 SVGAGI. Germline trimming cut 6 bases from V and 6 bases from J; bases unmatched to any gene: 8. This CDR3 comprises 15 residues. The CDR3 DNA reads TGTGCCAGCAGGCCGACCGGGACAGGGTCCGGGGAGCTGTTTTTT. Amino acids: CASRPTGTGSGELFF.

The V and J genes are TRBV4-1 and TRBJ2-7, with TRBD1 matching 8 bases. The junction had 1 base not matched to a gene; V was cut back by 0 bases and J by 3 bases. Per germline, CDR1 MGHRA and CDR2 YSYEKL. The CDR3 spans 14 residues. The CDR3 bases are TGCGCCAGCAGCCAAGAGGACAGGGACTACGAGCAGTACTTC. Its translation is CASSQEDRDYEQYF.

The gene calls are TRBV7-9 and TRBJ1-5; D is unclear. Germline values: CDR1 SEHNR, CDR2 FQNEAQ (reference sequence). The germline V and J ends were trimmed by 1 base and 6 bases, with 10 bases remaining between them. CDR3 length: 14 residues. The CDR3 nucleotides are TGTGCCAGCAGCTTAGAAGGGTCGGGTCAGCCCCAGCATTTT. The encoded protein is CASSLEGSGQPQHF.

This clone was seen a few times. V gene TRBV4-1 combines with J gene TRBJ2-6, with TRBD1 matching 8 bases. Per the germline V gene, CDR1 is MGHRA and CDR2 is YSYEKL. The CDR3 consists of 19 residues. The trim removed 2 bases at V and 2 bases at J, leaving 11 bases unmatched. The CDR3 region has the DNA TGCGCCAGCAGCCAATTCGGACAGGGTTATTTTCCTGGGGCCAACGTCCTGACTTTC. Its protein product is CASSQFGQGYFPGANVLTF.

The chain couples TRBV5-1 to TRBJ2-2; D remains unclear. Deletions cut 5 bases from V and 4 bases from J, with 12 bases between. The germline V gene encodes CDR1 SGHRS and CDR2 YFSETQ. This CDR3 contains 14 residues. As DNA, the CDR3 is TGCGCCAGCAGTGGTTCGCAAATCACCGGGGAGCTGTTTTTT. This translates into CASSGSQITGELFF.

The CDR3 DNA is TGTGCCAGCAGAAAAAGGTTAGGGGACCAGCCCCAGCATTTT. Protein product: CASRKRLGDQPQHF. This rearrangement joins TRBV2 to TRBJ1-5, with a possible D match to TRBD1 (5 bases). The CDR3 loop spans 14 amino acids. Trimming shortened V by 6 bases and J by 7 bases, and 16 bases separated the two germline ends. The germline CDR1 and CDR2 sequences are SNHLY and FYNNEI.

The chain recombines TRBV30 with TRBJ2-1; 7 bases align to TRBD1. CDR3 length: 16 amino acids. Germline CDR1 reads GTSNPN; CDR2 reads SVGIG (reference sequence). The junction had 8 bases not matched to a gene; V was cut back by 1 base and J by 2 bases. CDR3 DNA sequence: TGTGCCTGGAGTGACCCCCCAGGGGGTCCCTACAATGAGCAGTTCTTC. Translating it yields CAWSDPPGGPYNEQFF.

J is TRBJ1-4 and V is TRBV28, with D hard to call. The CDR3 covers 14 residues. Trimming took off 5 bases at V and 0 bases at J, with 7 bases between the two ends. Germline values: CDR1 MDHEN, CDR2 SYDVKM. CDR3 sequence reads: CASSKASTNEKLFF. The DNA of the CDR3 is TGTGCCAGCAGTAAAGCTTCAACTAATGAAAAACTGTTTTTT.

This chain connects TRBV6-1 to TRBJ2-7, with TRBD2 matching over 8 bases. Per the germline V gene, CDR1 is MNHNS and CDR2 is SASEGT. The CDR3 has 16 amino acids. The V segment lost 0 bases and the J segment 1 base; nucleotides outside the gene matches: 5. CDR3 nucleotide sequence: TGTGCCAGCAGTGAAGCTAGCGGGGCAGGGTCCTACGAGCAGTACTTC. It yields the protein CASSEASGAGSYEQYF.

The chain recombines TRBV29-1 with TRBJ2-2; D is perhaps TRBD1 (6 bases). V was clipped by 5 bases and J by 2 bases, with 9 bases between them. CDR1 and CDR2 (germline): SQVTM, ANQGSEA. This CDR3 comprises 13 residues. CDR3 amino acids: CSVRQVNTGELFF. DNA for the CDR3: TGCAGCGTTAGACAGGTCAACACCGGGGAGCTGTTTTTT.

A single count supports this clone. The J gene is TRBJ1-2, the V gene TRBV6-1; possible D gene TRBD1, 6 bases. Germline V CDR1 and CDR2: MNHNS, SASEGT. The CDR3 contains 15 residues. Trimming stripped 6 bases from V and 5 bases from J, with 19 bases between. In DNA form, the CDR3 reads TGTGCCAGCAGCGCCGACAGGAATCAGGGGTATGGCTACACCTTC. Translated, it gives CASSADRNQGYGYTF.

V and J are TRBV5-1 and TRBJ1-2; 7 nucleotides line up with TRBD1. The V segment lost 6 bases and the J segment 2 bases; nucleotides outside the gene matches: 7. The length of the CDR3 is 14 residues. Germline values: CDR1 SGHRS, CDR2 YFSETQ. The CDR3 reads CASNPDRANYGYTF. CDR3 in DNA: TGCGCCAGCAACCCAGACAGGGCCAACTATGGCTACACCTTC.

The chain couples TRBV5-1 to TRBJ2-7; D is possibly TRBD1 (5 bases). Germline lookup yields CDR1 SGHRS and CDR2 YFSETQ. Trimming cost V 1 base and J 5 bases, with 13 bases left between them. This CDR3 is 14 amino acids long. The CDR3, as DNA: TGCGCCAGCAGCTTGCTGACAGATTATGACGAGCAGTACTTC. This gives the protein CASSLLTDYDEQYF.

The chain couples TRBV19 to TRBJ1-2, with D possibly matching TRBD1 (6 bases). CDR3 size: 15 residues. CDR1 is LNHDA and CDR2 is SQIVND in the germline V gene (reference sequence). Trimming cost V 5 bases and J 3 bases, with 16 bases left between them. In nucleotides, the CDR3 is TGTGCCAGTAGTGGAGGCGGGGGCAGTTACTATGGCTACACCTTC. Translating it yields CASSGGGGSYYGYTF.

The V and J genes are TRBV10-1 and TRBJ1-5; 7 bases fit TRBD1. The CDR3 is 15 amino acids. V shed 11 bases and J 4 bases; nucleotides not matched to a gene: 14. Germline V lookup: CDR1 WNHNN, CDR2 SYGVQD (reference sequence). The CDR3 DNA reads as TGCGCCGAAGAGGGGGTGGGACAGCCGAATCAGCCCCAGCATTTT. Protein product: CAEEGVGQPNQPQHF.